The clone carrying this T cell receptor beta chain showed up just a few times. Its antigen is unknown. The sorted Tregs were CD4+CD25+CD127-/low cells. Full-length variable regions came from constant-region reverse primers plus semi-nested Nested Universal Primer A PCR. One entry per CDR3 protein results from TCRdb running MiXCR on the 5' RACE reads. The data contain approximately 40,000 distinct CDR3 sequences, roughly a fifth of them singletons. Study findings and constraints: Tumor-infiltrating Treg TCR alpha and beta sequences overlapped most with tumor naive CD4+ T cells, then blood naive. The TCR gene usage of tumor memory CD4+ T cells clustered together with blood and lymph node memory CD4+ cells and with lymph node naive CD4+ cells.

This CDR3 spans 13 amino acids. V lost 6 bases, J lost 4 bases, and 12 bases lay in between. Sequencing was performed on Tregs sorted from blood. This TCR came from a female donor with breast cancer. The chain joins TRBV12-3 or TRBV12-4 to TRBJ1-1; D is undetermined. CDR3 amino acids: CASSSVGFTEAFF. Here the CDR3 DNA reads TGTGCCAGCAGCTCGGTGGGGTTCACTGAAGCTTTCTTT.